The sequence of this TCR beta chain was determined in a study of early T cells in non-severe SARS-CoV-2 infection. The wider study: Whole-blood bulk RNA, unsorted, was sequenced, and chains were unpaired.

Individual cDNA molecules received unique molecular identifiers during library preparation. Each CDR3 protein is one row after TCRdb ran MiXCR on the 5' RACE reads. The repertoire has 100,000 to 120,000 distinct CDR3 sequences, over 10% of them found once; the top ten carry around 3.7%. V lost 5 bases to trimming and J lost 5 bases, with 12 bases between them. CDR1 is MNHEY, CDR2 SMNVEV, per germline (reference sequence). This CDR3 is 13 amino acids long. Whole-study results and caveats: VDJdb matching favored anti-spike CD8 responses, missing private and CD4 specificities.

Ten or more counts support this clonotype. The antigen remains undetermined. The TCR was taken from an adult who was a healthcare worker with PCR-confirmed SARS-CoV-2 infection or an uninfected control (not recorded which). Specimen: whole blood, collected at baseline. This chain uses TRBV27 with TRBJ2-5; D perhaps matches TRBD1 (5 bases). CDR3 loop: CASSQAGPETQYF. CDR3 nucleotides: TGTGCCAGCAGTCAAGCAGGGCCGGAGACCCAGTACTTC.